What follows describes a single T cell receptor beta chain. Its antigen is unidentified. The data belong to a study of T cells in tuberculosis. Tuberculosis was confirmed by positive sputum smear and/or M. tuberculosis culture. Sequencing was performed with immunoSEQ multiplex PCR; in TCRdb, only in-frame clones are kept and a portion is missing. Here the sample spans roughly 10,000 clones, around 94% being singletons. The length of the CDR3 is 14 residues. V lost 5 bases to trimming and J lost 0 bases, with 10 bases between them. The V gene's germline CDR1 is SGHTA and CDR2 FQGNSA. Study-wide results and caveats: Using the GMM-specific repertoire gave about 90% accuracy versus roughly 70% with motifs. Smaller alpha distances in active tuberculosis partly reflected shorter CDR3-alpha lengths.

The sequence was obtained from an adult with tuberculosis. This sequence joins TRBV7-2 and TRBJ1-2, with D unclear. Sequencing was done on a sample of PBMCs. DNA for the CDR3: TGTGCCAGCAGCACTGATTTCACTAACTATGGCTACACCTTC. Protein sequence: CASSTDFTNYGYTF.